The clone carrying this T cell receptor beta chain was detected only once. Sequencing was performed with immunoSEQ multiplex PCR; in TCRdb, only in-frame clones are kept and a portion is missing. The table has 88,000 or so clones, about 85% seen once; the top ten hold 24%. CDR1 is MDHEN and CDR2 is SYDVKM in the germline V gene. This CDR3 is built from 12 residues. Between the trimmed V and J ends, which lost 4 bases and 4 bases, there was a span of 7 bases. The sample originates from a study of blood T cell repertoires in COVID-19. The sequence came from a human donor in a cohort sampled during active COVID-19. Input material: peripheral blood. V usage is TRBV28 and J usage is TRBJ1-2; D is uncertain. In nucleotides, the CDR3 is TGTGCCAGCAGTTCCCTCCTCTATGGCTACACCTTC. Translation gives CASSSLLYGYTF.